This T cell receptor (beta chain) derives from a study of monozygotic twins with inflammatory bowel disease. Study-wide results and caveats: The sharing of clonotypes with others was lower in IBD patients than in healthy twins, especially with disease activity.

Molecular identifiers with 6-nucleotide sample barcodes were added during cDNA synthesis via template switching. TCRalpha and TCRbeta cDNA was put through two nested PCRs of approximately 17 and 9 cycles. TCRdb derives one entry per CDR3 protein from the 5' RACE reads, leaving out DNA. In total, the table holds hundreds of thousands of distinct CDR3 sequences. With respect to this clonotype: Its cognate antigen is unknown.

CDR1 is SGHRS and CDR2 is YFSETQ in the germline V gene. This CDR3 region has 14 residues. The TCR was taken from a human donor with ulcerative colitis or Crohn's disease, or a healthy co-twin of an affected twin (not recorded which). V usage is TRBV5-1 and J usage is TRBJ2-5; as DNA is missing, the TRBD1 call by TCRdb cannot be tested. The sample taken for sequencing was blood. CDR3 amino acids: CASSKNRQRETQYF.